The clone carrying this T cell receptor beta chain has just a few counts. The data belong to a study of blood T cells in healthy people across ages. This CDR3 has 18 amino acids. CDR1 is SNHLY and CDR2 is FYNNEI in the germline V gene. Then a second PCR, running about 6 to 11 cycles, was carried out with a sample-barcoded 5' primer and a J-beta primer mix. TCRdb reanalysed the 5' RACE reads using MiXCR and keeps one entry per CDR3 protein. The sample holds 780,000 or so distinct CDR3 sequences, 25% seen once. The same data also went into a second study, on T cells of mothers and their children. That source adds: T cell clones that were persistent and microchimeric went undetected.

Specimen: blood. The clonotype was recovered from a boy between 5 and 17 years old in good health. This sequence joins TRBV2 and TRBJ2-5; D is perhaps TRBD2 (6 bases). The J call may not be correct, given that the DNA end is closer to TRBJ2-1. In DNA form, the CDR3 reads TGTGCCAGCAGTCCCCAGGCAGGACTAATTGGACGGGACAATGAGCAGTTCTTC. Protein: CASSPQAGLIGRDNEQFF.